This TCR beta chain was sequenced for a study of early T cells in non-severe SARS-CoV-2 infection. Overall study context: From unsorted whole blood, bulk RNA was sequenced, and the chains remained unpaired. General study results and limits: The matching step, a VDJdb search, favored anti-spike CD8 responses and missed private and CD4 specificities.

Comments on this clonotype: Its target is unknown.

This CDR3 contains 15 residues. V shed 4 bases and J 1 base; nucleotides not matched to a gene: 4. Attached unique molecular identifiers marked individual cDNA molecules. TCRdb passed the 5' RACE reads through MiXCR, listing each CDR3 protein once. The data contain under 40,000 distinct CDR3 sequences, roughly 5.7% of them seen just once; the ten biggest clones take up 4.5% to 5.5%. Input material: whole blood. The rearrangement uses TRBV12-3 or TRBV12-4 and TRBJ2-3; 8 nucleotides line up with TRBD1. This sequence originates from an adult who was a healthcare worker with PCR-confirmed SARS-CoV-2 infection or an uninfected control (not recorded which). The CDR3 sequence: CASSSPGQGTDTQYF. For the CDR3, the DNA is TGTGCCAGCAGTTCCCCGGGACAGGGCACAGATACGCAGTATTTT.